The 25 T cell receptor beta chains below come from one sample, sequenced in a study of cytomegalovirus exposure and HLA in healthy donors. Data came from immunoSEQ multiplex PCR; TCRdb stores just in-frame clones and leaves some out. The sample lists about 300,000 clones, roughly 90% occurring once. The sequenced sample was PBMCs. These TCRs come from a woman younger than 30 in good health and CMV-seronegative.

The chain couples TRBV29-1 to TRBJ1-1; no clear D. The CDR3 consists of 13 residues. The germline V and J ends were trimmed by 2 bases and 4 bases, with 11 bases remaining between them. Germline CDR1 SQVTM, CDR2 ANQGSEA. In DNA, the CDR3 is TGCAGCGTTGAACCCGGGTTGGGCACTGAAGCTTTCTTT. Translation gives CSVEPGLGTEAFF.

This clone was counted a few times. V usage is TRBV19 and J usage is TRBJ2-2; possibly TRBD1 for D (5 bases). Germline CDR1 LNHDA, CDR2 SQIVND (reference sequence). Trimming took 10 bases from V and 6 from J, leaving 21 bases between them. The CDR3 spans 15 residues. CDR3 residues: CATTAQAGFPGELFF. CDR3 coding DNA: TGTGCCACTACAGCCCAAGCAGGGTTCCCCGGGGAGCTGTTTTTT.

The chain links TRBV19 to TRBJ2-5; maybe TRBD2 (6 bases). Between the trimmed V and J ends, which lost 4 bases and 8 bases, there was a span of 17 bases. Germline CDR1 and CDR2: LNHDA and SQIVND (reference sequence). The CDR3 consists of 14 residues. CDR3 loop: CASSKDPTGDTQYF. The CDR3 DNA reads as TGTGCCAGTAGTAAGGACCCGACGGGGGACACCCAGTACTTC.

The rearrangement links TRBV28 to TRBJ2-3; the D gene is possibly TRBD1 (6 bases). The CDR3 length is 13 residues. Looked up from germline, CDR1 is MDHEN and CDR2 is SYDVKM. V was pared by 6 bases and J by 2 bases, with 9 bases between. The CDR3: CASRQGNTDTQYF. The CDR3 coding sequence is TGTGCCAGCAGGCAGGGGAACACAGATACGCAGTATTTT.

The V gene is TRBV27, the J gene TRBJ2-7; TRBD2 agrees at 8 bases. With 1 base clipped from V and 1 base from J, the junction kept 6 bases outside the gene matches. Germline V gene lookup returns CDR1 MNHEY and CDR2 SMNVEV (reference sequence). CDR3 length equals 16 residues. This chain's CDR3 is CASSLFPAGASYEQYF. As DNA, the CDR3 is TGTGCCAGCAGTTTATTTCCAGCGGGAGCATCCTACGAGCAGTACTTC.

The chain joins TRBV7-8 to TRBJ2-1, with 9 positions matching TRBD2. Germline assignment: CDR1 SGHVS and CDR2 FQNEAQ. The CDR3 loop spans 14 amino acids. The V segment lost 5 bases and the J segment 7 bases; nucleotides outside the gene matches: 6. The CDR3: CASSPSAGGNEQFF. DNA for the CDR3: TGTGCCAGCAGCCCCTCGGCGGGGGGGAATGAGCAGTTCTTC.

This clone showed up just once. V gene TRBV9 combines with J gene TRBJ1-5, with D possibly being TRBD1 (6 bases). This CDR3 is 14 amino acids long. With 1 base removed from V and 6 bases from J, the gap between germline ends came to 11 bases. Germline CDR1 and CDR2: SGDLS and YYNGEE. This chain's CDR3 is CASSVTGKTQPQHF. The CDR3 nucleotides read TGTGCCAGCAGCGTAACAGGGAAAACTCAGCCCCAGCATTTT. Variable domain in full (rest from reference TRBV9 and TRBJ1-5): DSGVTQTPKHLITATGQRVTLRCSPRSGDLSVYWYQQSLDQGLQFLIQYYNGEERAKGNILERFSAQQFPDLHSELNLSSLELGDSALYFCASSVTGKTQPQHFGDGTRLSIL.

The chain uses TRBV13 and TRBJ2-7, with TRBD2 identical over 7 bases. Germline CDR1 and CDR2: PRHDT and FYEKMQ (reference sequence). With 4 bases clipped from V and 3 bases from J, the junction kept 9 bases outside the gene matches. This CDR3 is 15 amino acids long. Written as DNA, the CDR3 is TGTGCCAGCAGCTGGCGGAGCGGGAACTTCTACGAGCAGTACTTC. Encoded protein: CASSWRSGNFYEQYF.

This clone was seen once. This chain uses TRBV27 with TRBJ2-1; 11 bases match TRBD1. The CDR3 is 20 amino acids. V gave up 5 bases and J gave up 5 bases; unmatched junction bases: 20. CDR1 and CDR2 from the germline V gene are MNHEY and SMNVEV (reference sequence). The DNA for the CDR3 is TGTGCCAGCAGTCCAAGGACAGGGGGCGCGGCGGGACGGAGACACAATGAGCAGTTCTTC. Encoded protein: CASSPRTGGAAGRRHNEQFF.

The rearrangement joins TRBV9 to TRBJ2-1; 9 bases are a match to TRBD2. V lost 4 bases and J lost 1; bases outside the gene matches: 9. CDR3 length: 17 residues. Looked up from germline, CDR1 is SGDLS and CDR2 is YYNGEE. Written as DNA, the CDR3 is TGTGCCAGCAGCAGAGTAGCGGGAGAGGGATCCTACAATGAGCAGTTCTTC. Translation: CASSRVAGEGSYNEQFF.

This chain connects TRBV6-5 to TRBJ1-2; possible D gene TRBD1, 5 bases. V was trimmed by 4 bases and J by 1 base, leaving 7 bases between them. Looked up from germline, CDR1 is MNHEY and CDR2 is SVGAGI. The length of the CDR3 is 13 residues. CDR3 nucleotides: TGTGCCAGCAGTTGGGGCAGTAACTATGGCTACACCTTC. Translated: CASSWGSNYGYTF.

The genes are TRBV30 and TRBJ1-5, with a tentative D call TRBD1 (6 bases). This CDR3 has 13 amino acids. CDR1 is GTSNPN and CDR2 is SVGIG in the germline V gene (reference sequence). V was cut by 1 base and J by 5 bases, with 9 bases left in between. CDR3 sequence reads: CAWSEGVHQPQHF. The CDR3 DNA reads TGTGCCTGGAGTGAGGGGGTCCATCAGCCCCAGCATTTT.

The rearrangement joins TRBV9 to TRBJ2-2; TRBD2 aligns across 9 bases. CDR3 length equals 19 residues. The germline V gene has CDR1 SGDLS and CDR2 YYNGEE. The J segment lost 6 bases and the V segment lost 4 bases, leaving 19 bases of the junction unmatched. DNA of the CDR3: TGTGCCAGCAGCTTGACGGGTACGGGCGGCGGGAGGGCCTCCGGGGAGCTGTTTTTT. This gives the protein CASSLTGTGGGRASGELFF.

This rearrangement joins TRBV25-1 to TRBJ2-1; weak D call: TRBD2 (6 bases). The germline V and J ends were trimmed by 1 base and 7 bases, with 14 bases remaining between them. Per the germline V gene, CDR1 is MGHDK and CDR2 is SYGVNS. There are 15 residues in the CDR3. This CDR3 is CASSESLRAGNEQFF. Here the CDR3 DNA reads TGTGCCAGCAGTGAATCGCTCCGCGCGGGAAATGAGCAGTTCTTC.

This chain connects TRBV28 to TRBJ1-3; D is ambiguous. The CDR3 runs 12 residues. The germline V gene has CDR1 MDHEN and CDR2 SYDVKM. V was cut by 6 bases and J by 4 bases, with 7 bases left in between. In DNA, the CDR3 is TGTGCCAGCAGGCTGGAGGGAAACACCATATATTTT. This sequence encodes CASRLEGNTIYF. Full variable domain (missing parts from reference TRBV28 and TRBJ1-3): DVKVTQSSRYLVKRTGEKVFLECVQDMDHENMFWYRQDPGLGLRLIYFSYDVKMKEKGDIPEGYSVSREKKERFSLILESASTNQTSMYLCASRLEGNTIYFGEGSWLTVV.

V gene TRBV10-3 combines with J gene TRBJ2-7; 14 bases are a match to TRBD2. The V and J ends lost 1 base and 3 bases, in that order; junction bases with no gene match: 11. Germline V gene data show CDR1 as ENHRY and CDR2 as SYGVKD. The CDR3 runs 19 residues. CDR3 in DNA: TGTGCCATCAGTGAGTTCCGCGGGACTAGCGGGAGAACGATCTACGAGCAGTACTTC. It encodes CAISEFRGTSGRTIYEQYF.

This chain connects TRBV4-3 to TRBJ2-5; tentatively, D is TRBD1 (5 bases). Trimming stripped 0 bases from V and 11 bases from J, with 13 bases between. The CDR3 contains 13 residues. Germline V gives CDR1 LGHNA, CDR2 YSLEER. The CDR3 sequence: CASSQDLQGSQYF. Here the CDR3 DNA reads TGCGCCAGCAGCCAAGACCTGCAGGGTTCTCAGTACTTC.

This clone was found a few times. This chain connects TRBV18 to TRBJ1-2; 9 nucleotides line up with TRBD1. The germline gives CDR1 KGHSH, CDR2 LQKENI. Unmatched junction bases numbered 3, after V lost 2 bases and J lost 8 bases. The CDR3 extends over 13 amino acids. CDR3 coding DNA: TGTGCCAGCTCACCAGACAGGGGGATGGGCTACACCTTC. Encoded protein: CASSPDRGMGYTF.

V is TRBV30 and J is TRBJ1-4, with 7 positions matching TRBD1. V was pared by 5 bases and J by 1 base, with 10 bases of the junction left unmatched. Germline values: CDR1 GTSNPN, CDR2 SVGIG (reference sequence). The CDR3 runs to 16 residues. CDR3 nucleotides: TGTGCCTGGGCCTTGGGACAGCCCTTAACTAATGAAAAACTGTTTTTT. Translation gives CAWALGQPLTNEKLFF.

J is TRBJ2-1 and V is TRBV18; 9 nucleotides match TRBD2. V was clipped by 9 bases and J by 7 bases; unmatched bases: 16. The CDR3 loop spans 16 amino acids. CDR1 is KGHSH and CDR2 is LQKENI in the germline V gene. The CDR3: CARTSGSGLGENEQFF. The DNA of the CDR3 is TGTGCCAGGACTAGCGGATCAGGTCTGGGGGAGAATGAGCAGTTCTTC.

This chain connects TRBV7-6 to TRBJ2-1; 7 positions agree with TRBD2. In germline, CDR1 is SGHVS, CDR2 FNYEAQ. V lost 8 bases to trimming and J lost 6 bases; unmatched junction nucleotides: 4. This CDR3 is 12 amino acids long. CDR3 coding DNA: TGTGCCAGCGGGACTAAAGTCAATGAGCAGTTCTTC. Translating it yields CASGTKVNEQFF.

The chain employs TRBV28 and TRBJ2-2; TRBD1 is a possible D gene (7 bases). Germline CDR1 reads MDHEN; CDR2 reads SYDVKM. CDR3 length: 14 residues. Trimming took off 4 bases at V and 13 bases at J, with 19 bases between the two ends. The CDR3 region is CASSSPGGPGGLFF. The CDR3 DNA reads TGTGCCAGCAGTTCGCCAGGGGGGCCGGGTGGGCTGTTTTTT.

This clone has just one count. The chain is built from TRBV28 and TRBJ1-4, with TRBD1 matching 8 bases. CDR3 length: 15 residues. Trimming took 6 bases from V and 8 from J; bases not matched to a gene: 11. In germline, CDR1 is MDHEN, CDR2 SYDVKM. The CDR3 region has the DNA TGTGCCAGCAGCTCGGCAGGGGGCGGAGGAGAAAAACTGTTTTTT. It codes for CASSSAGGGGEKLFF.

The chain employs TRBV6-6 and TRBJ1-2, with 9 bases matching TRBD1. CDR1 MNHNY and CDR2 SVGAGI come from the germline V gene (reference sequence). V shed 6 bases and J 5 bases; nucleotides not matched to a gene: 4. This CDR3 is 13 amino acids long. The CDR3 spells CASRDRGGYGYTF. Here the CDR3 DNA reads TGTGCCAGCAGGGACAGGGGCGGGTATGGCTACACCTTC.

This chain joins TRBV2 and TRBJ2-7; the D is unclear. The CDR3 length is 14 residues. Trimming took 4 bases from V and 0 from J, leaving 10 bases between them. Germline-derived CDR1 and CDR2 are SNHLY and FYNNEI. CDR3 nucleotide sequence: TGTGCCAGCAGTGGAGTGAGGATCTCCTACGAGCAGTACTTC. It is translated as CASSGVRISYEQYF.